The sequence of this T cell receptor beta chain was determined in a study of CD8+ T cells in alopecia areata. Study-level background: Treated patients were given 5 to 10 mg oral tofacitinib twice daily.

The treatment is: oral pan-JAK inhibitor, 5-10 mg twice daily. Reverse transcribed after extraction, RNA yielded cDNA as the sequencing template. Profiling relied on immunoSEQ multiplex PCR, and the TCRdb table lists in-frame clones only, not all of them. This table has fewer than 250,000 clones, more than 50% appearing once. Looked up from germline, CDR1 is GTSNPN and CDR2 is SVGIG (reference sequence). Trimming cost V 0 bases and J 2 bases, with 7 bases left between them. This CDR3 has 13 amino acids. On this clone: Distinct nucleotide sequences in the sample also encode this CDR3.

This clonotype was sampled from a human donor with alopecia areata. The genes are TRBV30 and TRBJ1-2, with D hard to call. The sequencing here drew on CD4+ T cells sorted from blood, taken at week 24, from a patient treated with tofacitinib. The CDR3 coding sequence is TGTGCCTGGAGTGTACTAGCCAACTATGGCTACACCTTC. It specifies CAWSVLANYGYTF.